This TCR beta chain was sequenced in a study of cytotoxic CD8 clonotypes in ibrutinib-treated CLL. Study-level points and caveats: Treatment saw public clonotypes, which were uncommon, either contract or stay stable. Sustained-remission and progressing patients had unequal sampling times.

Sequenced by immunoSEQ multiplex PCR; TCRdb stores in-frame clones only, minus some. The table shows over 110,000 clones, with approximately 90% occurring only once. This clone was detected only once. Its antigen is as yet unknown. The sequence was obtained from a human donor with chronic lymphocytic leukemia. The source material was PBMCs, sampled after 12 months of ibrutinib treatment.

The chain's CDR3 is CASAREWNEQYF. The CDR3 region has the DNA TGTGCCAGCGCCCGTGAGTGGAACGAGCAGTACTTC. The V gene is TRBV13, the J gene TRBJ2-7; the D is unclear. This CDR3 has 12 residues. Per the germline V gene, CDR1 is PRHDT and CDR2 is FYEKMQ (reference sequence). The germline V and J ends were trimmed by 8 bases and 5 bases, with 13 bases remaining between them.